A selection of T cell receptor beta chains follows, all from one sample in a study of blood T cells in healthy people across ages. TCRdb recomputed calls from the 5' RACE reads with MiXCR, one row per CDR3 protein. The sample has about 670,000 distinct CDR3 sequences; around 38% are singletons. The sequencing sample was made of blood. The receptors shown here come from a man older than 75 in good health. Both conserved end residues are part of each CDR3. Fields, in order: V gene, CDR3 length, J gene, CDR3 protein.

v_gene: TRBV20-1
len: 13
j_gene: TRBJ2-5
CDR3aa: CSAERTGQETQYF

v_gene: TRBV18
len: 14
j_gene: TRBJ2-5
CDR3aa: CASRRPGEAETQYF

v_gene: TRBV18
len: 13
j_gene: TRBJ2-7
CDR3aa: CASSPTGGREQYF

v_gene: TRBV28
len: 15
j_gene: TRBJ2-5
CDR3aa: CASSRRGARQETQYF

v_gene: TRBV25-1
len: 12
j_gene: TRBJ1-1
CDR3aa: CASSDEGTEAFF

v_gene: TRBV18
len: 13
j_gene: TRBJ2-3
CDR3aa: CASTGERTDTQYF

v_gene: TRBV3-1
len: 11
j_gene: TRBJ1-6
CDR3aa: CASSQRSPLHF

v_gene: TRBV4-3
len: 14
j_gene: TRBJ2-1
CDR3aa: CASSQALAGGEQFF

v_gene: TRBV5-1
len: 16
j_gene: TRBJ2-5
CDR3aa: CASHSTGQALGETQYF

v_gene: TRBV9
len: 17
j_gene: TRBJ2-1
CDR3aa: CASSVGISGKSYNEQFF

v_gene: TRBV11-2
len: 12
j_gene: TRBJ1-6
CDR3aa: CASSLGQGTLHF

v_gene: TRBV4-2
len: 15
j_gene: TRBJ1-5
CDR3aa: CASSPTGGAGQPQHF

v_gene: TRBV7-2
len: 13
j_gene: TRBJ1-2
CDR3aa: CASSPPDIYGYTF

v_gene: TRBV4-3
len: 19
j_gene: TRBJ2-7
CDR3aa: CASSQDLVMRSGRSYEQYF

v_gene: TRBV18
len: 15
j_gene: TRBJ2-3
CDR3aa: CASSPPGPLRDTQYF

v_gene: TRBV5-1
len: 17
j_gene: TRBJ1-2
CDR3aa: CASSWLGTGKIFNGYTF

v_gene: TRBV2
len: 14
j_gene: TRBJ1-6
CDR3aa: CASSEWGRESPLHF

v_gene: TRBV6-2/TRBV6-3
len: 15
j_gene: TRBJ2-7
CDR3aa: CASRPTGAPSYEQYF

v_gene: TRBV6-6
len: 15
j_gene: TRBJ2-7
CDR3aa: CASRDPNRAGNEQYF

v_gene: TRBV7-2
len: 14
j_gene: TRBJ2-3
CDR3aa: CATRSGGSTDTQYF

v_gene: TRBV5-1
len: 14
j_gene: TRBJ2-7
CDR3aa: CASSLLGRETEQYF

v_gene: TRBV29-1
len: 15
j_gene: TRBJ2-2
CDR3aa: CSVATSGRNTGELFF